This record covers a single T cell receptor gamma chain. There are a few counts of this clone. Its antigen has not been determined. A far larger clone is one base from this, pointing to a likely read error. Sequences GITISATS (CDR1) and ISYDGTV (CDR2) are obtained from the germline V gene (reference sequence). From its cysteine to its phenylalanine, the CDR3 spans 18 amino acids. CDR3 DNA only is kept here, 54 bases in frame from base 1. Libraries were prepared through RT-PCR. The sequencing machine was an Illumina MiSeq. Via CATT, TCRdb reprocessed the public reads, and rows with identical DNA were then joined. The table for this sample lists about 280 gamma-chain clones; approximately 15% of them were counted only once. 37% of the sample goes to the ten largest clones. This sample stems from a study of gammadelta T cells in human blood (dated by TCRdb to 2018 to 2021). Overall study outcomes, separate from this receptor: According to the study, polyclonal expansion of innate gamma-delta T cells right after birth appeared to be driven by microbial exposure.

The sequence is built from TRGV9 and TRGJP. TCRdb offers no J gene call, so here the DNA was matched to germline to obtain one. Sequenced input: Vgamma9Vdelta2 gamma-delta T cells from adult blood. The source is a human donor. The nucleotide sequence reads as follows: TGTGCCTTGTGGGAGGAAGCTTCTCAAGAGTTGGGCAAAAAAAGCAAGGTATTT. The resulting protein is CALWEEASQELGKKSKVF.